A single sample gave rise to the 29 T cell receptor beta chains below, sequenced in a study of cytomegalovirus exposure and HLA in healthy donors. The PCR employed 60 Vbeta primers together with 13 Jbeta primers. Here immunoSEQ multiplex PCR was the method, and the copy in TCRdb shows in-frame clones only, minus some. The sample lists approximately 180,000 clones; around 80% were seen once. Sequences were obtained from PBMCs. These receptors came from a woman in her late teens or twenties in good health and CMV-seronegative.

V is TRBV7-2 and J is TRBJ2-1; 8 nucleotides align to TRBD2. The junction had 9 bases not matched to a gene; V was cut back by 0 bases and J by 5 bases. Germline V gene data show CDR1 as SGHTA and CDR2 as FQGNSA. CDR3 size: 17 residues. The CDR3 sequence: CASSLAFGGRNNNEQFF. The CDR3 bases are TGTGCCAGCAGCTTAGCTTTCGGCGGGAGGAATAACAATGAGCAGTTCTTC.

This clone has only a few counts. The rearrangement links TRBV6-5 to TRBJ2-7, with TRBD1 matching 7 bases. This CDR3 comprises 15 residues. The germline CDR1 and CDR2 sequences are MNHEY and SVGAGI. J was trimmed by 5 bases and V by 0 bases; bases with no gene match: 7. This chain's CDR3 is CASSYSDRPSHEQYF. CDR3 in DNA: TGTGCCAGCAGTTACTCGGACAGGCCGTCGCACGAGCAGTACTTC.

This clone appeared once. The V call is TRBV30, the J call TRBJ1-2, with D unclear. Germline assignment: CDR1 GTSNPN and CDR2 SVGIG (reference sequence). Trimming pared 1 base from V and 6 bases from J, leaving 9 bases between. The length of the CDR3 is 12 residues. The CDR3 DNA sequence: TGTGCCTGGAGTGCCGGGCGGGATGGCTACACCTTC. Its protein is CAWSAGRDGYTF.

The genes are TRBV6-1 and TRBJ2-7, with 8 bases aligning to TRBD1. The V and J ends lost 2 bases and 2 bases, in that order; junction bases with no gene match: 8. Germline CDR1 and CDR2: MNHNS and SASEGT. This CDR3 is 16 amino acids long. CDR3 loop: CASSESDRGGTYEQYV. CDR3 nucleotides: TGTGCCAGCAGTGAATCCGACAGGGGAGGCACCTACGAGCAGTACGTC.

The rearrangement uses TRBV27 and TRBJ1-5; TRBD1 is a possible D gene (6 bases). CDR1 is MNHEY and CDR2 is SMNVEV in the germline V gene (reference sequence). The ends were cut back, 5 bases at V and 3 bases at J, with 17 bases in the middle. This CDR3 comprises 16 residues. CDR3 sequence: CASSERAGASNQPQHF. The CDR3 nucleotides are TGTGCCAGCAGTGAAAGGGCAGGGGCCTCCAATCAGCCCCAGCATTTT.

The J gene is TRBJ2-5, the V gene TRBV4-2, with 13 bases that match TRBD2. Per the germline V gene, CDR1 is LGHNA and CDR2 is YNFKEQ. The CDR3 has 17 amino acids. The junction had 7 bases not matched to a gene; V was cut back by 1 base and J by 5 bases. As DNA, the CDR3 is TGTGCCAGCAGCCAAGGGACTAGCGGGAGTCTAAGGGAGACCCAGTACTTC. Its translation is CASSQGTSGSLRETQYF.

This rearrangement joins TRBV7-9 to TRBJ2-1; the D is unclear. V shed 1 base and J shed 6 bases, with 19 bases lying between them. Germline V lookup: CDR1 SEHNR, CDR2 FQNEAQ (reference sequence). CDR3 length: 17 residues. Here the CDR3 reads CASSLVLKLVNSNEQFF. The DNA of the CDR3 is TGTGCCAGCAGCTTAGTTCTCAAGCTCGTTAATTCCAATGAGCAGTTCTTC. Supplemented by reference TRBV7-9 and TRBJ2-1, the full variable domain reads DTGVSQNPRHKITKRGQNVTFRCDPISEHNRLYWYRQTLGQGPEFLTYFQNEAQLEKSRLLSDRFSAERPKGSFSTLEIQRTEQGDSAMYLCASSLVLKLVNSNEQFFGPGTRLTVL.

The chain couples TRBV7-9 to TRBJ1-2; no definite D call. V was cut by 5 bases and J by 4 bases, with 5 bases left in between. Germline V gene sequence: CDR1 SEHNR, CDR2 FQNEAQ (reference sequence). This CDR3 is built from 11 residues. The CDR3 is CASSPLYGYTF. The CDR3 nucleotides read TGTGCCAGCAGCCCCCTCTATGGCTACACCTTC. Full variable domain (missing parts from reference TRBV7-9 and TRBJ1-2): DTGVSQNPRHKITKRGQNVTFRCDPISEHNRLYWYRQTLGQGPEFLTYFQNEAQLEKSRLLSDRFSAERPKGSFSTLEIQRTEQGDSAMYLCASSPLYGYTFGSGTRLTVV.

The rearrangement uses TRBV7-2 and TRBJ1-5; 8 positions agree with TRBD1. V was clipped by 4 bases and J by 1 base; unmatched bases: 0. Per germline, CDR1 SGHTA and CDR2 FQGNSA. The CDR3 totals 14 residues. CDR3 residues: CASSSGGSNQPQHF. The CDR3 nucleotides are TGTGCCAGCAGCTCAGGGGGCAGCAATCAGCCCCAGCATTTT. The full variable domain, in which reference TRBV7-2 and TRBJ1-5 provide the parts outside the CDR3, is GAGVSQSPSNKVTEKGKDVELRCDPISGHTALYWYRQSLGQGLEFLIYFQGNSAPDKSGLPSDRFSAERTGGSVSTLTIQRTQQEDSAVYLCASSSGGSNQPQHFGDGTRLSIL.

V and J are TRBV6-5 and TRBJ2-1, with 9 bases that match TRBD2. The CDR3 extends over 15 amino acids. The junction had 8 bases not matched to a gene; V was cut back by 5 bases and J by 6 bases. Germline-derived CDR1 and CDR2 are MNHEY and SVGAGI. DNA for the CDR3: TGTGCCAGCAGTCGGTACGGAGCGGGGGGCAATGAGCAGTTCTTC. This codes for CASSRYGAGGNEQFF.

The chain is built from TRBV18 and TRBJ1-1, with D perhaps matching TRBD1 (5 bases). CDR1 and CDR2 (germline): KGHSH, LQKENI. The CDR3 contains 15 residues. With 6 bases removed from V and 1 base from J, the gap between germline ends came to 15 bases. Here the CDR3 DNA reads TGTGCCAGCTCGCTAGAACGAGACAGGAACACTGAAGCTTTCTTT. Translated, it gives CASSLERDRNTEAFF.

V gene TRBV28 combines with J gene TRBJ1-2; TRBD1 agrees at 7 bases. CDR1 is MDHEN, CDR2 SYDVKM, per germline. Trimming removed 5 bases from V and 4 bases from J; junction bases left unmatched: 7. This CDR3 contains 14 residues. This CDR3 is CASSIQGIGYGYTF. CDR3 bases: TGTGCCAGCAGTATACAGGGGATCGGCTATGGCTACACCTTC.

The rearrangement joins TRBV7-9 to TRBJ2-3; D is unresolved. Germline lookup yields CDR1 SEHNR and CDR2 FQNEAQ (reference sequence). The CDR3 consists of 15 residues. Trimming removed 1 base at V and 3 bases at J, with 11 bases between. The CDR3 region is CASSLGPQDTDTQYF. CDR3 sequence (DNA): TGTGCCAGCAGCTTAGGGCCCCAGGATACAGATACGCAGTATTTT. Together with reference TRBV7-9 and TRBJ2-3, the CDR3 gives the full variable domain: DTGVSQNPRHKITKRGQNVTFRCDPISEHNRLYWYRQTLGQGPEFLTYFQNEAQLEKSRLLSDRFSAERPKGSFSTLEIQRTEQGDSAMYLCASSLGPQDTDTQYFGPGTRLTVL.

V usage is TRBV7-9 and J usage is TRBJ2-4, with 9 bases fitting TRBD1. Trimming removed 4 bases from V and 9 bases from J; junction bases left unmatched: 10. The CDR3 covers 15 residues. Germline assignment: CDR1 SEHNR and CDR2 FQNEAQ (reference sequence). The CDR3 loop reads CASSSLGQGVGIQYF. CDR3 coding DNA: TGTGCCAGCAGCTCCCTGGGACAGGGTGTAGGCATTCAGTACTTC.

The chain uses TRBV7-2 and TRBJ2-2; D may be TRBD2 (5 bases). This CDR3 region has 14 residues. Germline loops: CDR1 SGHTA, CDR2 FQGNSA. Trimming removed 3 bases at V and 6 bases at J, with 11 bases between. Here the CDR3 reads CASSFPAGSGELFF. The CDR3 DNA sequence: TGTGCCAGCAGCTTTCCGGCGGGTTCCGGGGAGCTGTTTTTT.

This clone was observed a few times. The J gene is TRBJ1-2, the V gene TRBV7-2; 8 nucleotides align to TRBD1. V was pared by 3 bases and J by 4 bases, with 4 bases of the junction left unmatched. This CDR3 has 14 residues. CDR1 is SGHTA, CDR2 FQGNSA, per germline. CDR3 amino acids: CASSLWDRFYGYTF. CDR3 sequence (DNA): TGTGCCAGCAGCTTGTGGGACAGGTTCTATGGCTACACCTTC. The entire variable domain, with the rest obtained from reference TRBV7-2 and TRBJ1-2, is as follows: GAGVSQSPSNKVTEKGKDVELRCDPISGHTALYWYRQSLGQGLEFLIYFQGNSAPDKSGLPSDRFSAERTGGSVSTLTIQRTQQEDSAVYLCASSLWDRFYGYTFGSGTRLTVV.

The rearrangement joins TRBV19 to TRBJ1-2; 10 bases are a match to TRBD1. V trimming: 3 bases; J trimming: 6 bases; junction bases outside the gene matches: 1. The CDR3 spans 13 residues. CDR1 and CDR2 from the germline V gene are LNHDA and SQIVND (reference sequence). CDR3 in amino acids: CASSMGQGNGYTF. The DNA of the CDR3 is TGTGCCAGTAGTATGGGACAGGGGAATGGCTACACCTTC.

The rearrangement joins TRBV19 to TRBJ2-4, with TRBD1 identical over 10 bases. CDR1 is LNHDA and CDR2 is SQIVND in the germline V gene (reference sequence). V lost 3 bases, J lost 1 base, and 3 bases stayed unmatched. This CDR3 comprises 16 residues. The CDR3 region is CASSIGTGAAKNIQYF. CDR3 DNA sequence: TGTGCCAGTAGTATTGGGACAGGGGCCGCCAAAAACATTCAGTACTTC.

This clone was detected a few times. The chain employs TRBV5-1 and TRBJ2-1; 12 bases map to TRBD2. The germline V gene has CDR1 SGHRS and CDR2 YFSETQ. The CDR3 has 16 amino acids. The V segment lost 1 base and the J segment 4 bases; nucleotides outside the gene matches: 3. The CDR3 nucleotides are TGCGCCAGCAGCTTGAAAGGGACTAGCGGGTACAATGAGCAGTTCTTC. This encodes CASSLKGTSGYNEQFF.

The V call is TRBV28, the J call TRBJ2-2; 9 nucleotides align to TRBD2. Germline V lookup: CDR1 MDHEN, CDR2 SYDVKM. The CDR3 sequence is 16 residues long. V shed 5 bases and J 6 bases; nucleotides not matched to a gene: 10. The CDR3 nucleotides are TGTGCCAGCAGTCAAAGGCGGGAGGGCCTATCCGGGGAGCTGTTTTTT. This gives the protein CASSQRREGLSGELFF.

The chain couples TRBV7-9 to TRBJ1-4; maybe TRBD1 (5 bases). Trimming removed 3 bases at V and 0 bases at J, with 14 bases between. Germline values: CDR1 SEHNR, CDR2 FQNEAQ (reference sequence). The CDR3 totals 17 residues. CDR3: CASSFRTTAATNEKLFF. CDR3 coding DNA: TGTGCCAGCAGCTTCCGTACGACAGCTGCAACTAATGAAAAACTGTTTTTT. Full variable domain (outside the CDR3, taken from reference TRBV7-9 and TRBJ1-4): DTGVSQNPRHKITKRGQNVTFRCDPISEHNRLYWYRQTLGQGPEFLTYFQNEAQLEKSRLLSDRFSAERPKGSFSTLEIQRTEQGDSAMYLCASSFRTTAATNEKLFFGSGTQLSVL.

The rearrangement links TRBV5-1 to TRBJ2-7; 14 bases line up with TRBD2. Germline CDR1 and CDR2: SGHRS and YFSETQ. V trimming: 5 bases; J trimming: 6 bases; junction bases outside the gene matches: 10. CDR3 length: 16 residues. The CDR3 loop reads CASRPGLAGGRAEQYF. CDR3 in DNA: TGCGCCAGCAGGCCTGGACTAGCGGGAGGTAGGGCCGAGCAGTACTTC.

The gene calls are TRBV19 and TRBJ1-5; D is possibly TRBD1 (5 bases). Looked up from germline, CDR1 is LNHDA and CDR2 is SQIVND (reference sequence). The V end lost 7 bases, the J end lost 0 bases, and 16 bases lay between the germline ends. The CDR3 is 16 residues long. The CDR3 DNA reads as TGTGCCAGTATGGGGGGTGATCCCCTTAGCAATCAGCCCCAGCATTTT. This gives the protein CASMGGDPLSNQPQHF.

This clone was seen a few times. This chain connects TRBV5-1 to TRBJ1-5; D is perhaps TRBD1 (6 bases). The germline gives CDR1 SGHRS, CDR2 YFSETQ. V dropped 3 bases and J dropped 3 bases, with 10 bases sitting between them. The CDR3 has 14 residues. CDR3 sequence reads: CASSSDRPNQPQHF. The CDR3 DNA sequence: TGCGCCAGCAGCTCGGACAGACCCAATCAGCCCCAGCATTTT.

The CDR3 here is CASSYSPGLYEKLFF. In nucleotides, the CDR3 is TGTGCCAGCAGTTACTCACCAGGGCTGTATGAAAAACTGTTTTTT. V gene TRBV6-6 combines with J gene TRBJ1-4; tentatively, D is TRBD1 (5 bases). V lost 0 bases and J 6 bases, leaving 11 bases between the germline ends. The CDR3 runs to 15 residues. CDR1 and CDR2 (germline): MNHNY, SVGAGI (reference sequence).

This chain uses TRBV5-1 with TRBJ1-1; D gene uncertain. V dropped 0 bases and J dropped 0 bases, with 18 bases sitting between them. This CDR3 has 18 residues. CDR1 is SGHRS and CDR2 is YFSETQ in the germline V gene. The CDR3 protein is CASSLGLDAGSVNTEAFF. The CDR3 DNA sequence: TGCGCCAGCAGCTTGGGGCTAGACGCGGGGTCCGTGAACACTGAAGCTTTCTTT.

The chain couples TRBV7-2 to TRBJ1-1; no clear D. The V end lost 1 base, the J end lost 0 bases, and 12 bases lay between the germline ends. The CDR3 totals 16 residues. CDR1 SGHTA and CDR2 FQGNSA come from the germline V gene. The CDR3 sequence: CASSLVGVNMNTEAFF. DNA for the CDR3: TGTGCCAGCAGCTTAGTCGGGGTGAACATGAACACTGAAGCTTTCTTT. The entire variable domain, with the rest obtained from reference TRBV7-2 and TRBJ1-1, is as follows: GAGVSQSPSNKVTEKGKDVELRCDPISGHTALYWYRQSLGQGLEFLIYFQGNSAPDKSGLPSDRFSAERTGGSVSTLTIQRTQQEDSAVYLCASSLVGVNMNTEAFFGQGTRLTVV.

The CDR3 nucleotides are TGTGCCTGGAGTGATATTAGCAATCAGCCCCAGCATTTT. The encoded protein is CAWSDISNQPQHF. The rearrangement joins TRBV30 to TRBJ1-5; D uncertain. Looked up from germline, CDR1 is GTSNPN and CDR2 is SVGIG (reference sequence). This CDR3 has 13 residues. V gave up 1 base and J gave up 0 bases, with 4 bases separating them.

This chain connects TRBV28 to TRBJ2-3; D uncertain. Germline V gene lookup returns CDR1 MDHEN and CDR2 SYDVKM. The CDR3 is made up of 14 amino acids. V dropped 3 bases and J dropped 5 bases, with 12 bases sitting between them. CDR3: CASSFRSVQDTQYF. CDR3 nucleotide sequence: TGTGCCAGCAGTTTTCGGTCGGTCCAAGATACGCAGTATTTT.